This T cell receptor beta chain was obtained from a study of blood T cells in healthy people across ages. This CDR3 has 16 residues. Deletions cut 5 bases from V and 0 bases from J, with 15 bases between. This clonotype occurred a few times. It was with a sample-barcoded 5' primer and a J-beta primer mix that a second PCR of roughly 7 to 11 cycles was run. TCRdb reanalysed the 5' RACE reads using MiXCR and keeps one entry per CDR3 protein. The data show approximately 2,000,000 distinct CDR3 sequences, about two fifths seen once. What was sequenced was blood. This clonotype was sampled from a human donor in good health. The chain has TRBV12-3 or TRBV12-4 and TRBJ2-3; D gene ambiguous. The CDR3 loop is CASSTTRLPSTDTQYF. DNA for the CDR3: TGTGCCAGCAGTACTACCAGGTTACCTAGCACAGATACGCAGTATTTT.